This T cell receptor beta chain was captured in a study of T cell changes during pregnancy in multiple sclerosis. The assay was immunoSEQ multiplex PCR, and TCRdb's table has in-frame clones only and misses some. This sample has some 20,000 clones, with roughly nine tenths found just once. Germline V lookup: CDR1 SGHAT, CDR2 FQNNGV. This CDR3 contains 15 residues. With V trimmed by 5 bases and J by 0 bases, 6 bases remained unmatched. The sequence came from a female donor in good health, enrolled as a control in a pregnancy study. The source material was CD4+ T cells from peripheral blood mononuclear cells, sampled in the third trimester of pregnancy. The V call is TRBV11-2, the J call TRBJ1-1, with 7 bases identical to TRBD1. CDR3 in amino acids: CASSARTGLNTEAFF. DNA of the CDR3: TGTGCCAGCAGCGCCCGGACAGGACTGAACACTGAAGCTTTCTTT.